This paragraph reports one TCR beta chain. Its antigen is unidentified. The data originate from a study of blood T cells in healthy people across ages. Broader study findings: The percentage of naive T cells correlated strongly with TCR beta diversity.

A J-beta primer mix and a sample-barcoded 5' primer were used in a second PCR of about 7 to 12 cycles. Each TCR beta cDNA got a 12-nucleotide random molecular identifier. TCRdb called the 5' RACE reads again in MiXCR, with one record for every CDR3 protein. The table includes more than 650,000 distinct CDR3 sequences, less than 70% detected once. Germline loops: CDR1 SQVTM, CDR2 ANQGSEA. The CDR3 loop spans 13 amino acids. This TCR came from an elderly man in good health. The gene calls are TRBV29-1 and TRBJ2-5, with 8 bases identical to TRBD2. The J call may be faulty, since TRBJ2-7 better matches the DNA end. The sequenced material came from blood. The CDR3 nucleotides are TGCAGCGTGTGGGGACCAGCGGGAGACGAGCAGTACTTC. It specifies CSVWGPAGDEQYF.